The 7 T cell receptor beta chains below were found in one sample sequenced in a study of CD8+ T cells in alopecia areata. Extraction of RNA preceded its reverse transcription into cDNA, which served as the sequencing template. Libraries were prepared by immunoSEQ multiplex PCR; TCRdb keeps only in-frame clonotypes and omits some of them. The repertoire holds around 250,000 clones, with less than 80% as singletons. The starting material was CD4+ T cells sorted from blood, obtained at week 0. All receptors come from a human donor with alopecia areata.

The chain carries TRBV15 and TRBJ1-2; the match to TRBD1 covers 8 bases. The trim removed 3 bases at V and 4 bases at J, leaving 7 bases unmatched. This CDR3 is built from 15 residues. Germline CDR1 LNHNV, CDR2 YYDKDF (reference sequence). CDR3 sequence: CATSSVDRDIYGYTF. The CDR3 nucleotides read TGTGCCACCAGCAGCGTGGACAGGGATATCTATGGCTACACCTTC.

The chain links TRBV2 to TRBJ2-7; possible D gene TRBD2, 5 bases. The CDR3 has 14 amino acids. Trimming took 6 bases from V and 3 from J, leaving 15 bases between them. Germline loops: CDR1 SNHLY, CDR2 FYNNEI. Here the CDR3 reads CASSREGLDYEQYF. CDR3 nucleotides: TGTGCCAGCAGCCGCGAGGGCCTGGACTACGAGCAGTACTTC.

CDR3 in amino acids: CSVASTTRTDTQYF. The CDR3 DNA reads as TGCAGCGTCGCGAGTACGACCCGCACAGATACGCAGTATTTT. J is TRBJ2-3 and V is TRBV29-1; D not resolved. The CDR3 loop spans 14 amino acids. Germline-derived CDR1 and CDR2 are SQVTM and ANQGSEA. V was trimmed by 6 bases and J by 1 base, leaving 14 bases between them.

The V gene is TRBV30, the J gene TRBJ1-6; D not resolved. CDR1 GTSNPN and CDR2 SVGIG come from the germline V gene (reference sequence). With 0 bases removed from V and 14 bases from J, the gap between germline ends came to 17 bases. This CDR3 has 14 amino acids. CDR3 nucleotides: TGTGCCTGGAGTGTAGGCGGACCCGATTCGTCCCTCCACTTT. Protein: CAWSVGGPDSSLHF.

J is TRBJ1-2 and V is TRBV19; tentatively, D is TRBD1 (6 bases). The CDR3 has 14 residues. V lost 10 bases to trimming and J lost 7 bases, with 22 bases between them. Germline V CDR1 and CDR2: LNHDA, SQIVND (reference sequence). The CDR3 coding sequence is TGTGCCACCACCCCCTCCGGGACACCGCCTGGCTACACCTTC. It encodes CATTPSGTPPGYTF.

This sequence joins TRBV7-3 and TRBJ2-7; a possible D gene is TRBD2 (7 bases). The CDR3 totals 13 residues. The germline V gene has CDR1 SGHTA and CDR2 FQGTGA. V gave up 5 bases and J gave up 6 bases, with 14 bases separating them. Here the CDR3 DNA reads TGTGCCAGCAGCCCTGGGGGGGCGCGCGAGCAGTACTTC. This sequence encodes CASSPGGAREQYF.

In regard to this clone: The same CDR3 is also encoded by other DNA sequences in this sample. The CDR3 nucleotides read TGCGCCAGCAGCTCTCAGGAGAACACTGAAGCTTTCTTT. Its protein product is CASSSQENTEAFF. This chain uses TRBV5-1 with TRBJ1-1; D call uncertain. V was trimmed by 3 bases and J by 1 base, leaving 7 bases between them. The germline V gene has CDR1 SGHRS and CDR2 YFSETQ. The length of the CDR3 is 13 residues.